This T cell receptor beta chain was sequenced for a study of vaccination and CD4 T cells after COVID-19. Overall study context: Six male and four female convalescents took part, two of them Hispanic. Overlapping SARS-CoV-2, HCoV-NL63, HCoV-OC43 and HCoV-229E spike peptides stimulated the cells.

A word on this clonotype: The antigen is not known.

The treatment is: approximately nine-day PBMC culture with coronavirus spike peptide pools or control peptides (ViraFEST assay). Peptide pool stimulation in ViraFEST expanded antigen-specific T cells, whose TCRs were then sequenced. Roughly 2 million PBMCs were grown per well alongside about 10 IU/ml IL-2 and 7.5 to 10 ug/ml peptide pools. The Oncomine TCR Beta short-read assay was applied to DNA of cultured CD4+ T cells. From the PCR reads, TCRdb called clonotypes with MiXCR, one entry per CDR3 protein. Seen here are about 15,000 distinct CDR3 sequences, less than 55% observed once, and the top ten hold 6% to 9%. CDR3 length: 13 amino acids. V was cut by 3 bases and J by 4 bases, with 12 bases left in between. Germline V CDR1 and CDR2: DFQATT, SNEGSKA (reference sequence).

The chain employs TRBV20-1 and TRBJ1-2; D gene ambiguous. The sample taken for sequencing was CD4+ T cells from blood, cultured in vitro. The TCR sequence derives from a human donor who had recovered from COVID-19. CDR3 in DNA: TGCAGTGCTAGGGGAGACCTGGGCTATGGCTACACCTTC. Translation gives CSARGDLGYGYTF.